These 12 T cell receptor beta chains originate from one sample sequenced in a study of early T cells in non-severe SARS-CoV-2 infection. TCRdb independently ran MiXCR on the 5' RACE reads; one entry per CDR3 protein. The table includes nearly 45,000 distinct CDR3 sequences, 9.5% to 13% detected once. Sequencing was done on a sample of whole blood. These receptors all come from an adult who was a healthcare worker with PCR-confirmed SARS-CoV-2 infection or an uninfected control (not recorded which).

This clonotype has a handful of counts. The V and J genes are TRBV28 and TRBJ2-7, with 10 bases that match TRBD1. J lost 3 bases, V lost 5 bases, and 10 bases had no gene match. CDR3 length equals 16 residues. In germline, CDR1 is MDHEN, CDR2 SYDVKM. In DNA form, the CDR3 reads TGTGCCAGCAGTCTACTAAGGACAGGGGGTAACTACGAGCAGTACTTC. Its protein is CASSLLRTGGNYEQYF.

This clonotype was counted ten times or more. J is TRBJ2-7 and V is TRBV29-1, with D perhaps matching TRBD1 (6 bases). Trimming took off 5 bases at V and 2 bases at J, with 16 bases between the two ends. The CDR3 spans 14 residues. Germline V gene data show CDR1 as SQVTM and CDR2 as ANQGSEA. The CDR3 spells CSVKYSTGPYEQYF. Written as DNA, the CDR3 is TGCAGCGTTAAATATTCTACAGGGCCCTACGAGCAGTACTTC.

As regards this clonotype: This may come from a read error, since a much larger clone is one base off. The chain combines TRBV19 with TRBJ2-3; TRBD2 aligns across 10 bases. This CDR3 has 15 residues. Per germline, CDR1 LNHDA and CDR2 SQIVND (reference sequence). CDR3 DNA: TGTGCCAGAAGTATAAGCGGGAGGGCCCTCCATACGCAGTATTTT. This translates into CARSISGRALHTQYF. Looking up the rest from reference TRBV19 and TRBJ2-3 gives the full variable domain: DGGITQSPKYLFRKEGQNVTLSCEQNLNHDAMYWYRQDPGQGLRLIYYSQIVNDFQKGDIAEGYSVSREKKESFPLTVTSAQKNPTAFYLCARSISGRALHTQYFGPGTRLTVL.

V gene TRBV2 combines with J gene TRBJ1-1, with D unresolved. CDR3 length: 12 amino acids. Germline V gives CDR1 SNHLY, CDR2 FYNNEI. Trimming shortened V by 0 bases and J by 6 bases, and 5 bases separated the two germline ends. The CDR3 sequence is CASSEARSEAFF. In DNA form, the CDR3 reads TGTGCCAGCAGTGAAGCGCGGTCTGAAGCTTTCTTT.

This clonotype was seen ten or more times. This chain joins TRBV5-1 and TRBJ1-1, with 8 bases identical to TRBD1. J gave up 6 bases and V 0 bases, and 4 bases lay outside the gene matches. The CDR3 extends over 14 amino acids. Germline V gene lookup returns CDR1 SGHRS and CDR2 YFSETQ. This CDR3 is CASSLAGGASEAFF. CDR3 sequence (DNA): TGCGCCAGCAGCTTGGCAGGGGGCGCCTCTGAAGCTTTCTTT.

This clonotype was counted only a few times. This chain links TRBV24-1 with TRBJ1-5; 11 positions match TRBD1. This CDR3 comprises 15 residues. Germline assignment: CDR1 KGHDR and CDR2 SFDVKD. The J segment lost 6 bases and the V segment lost 4 bases, leaving 4 bases of the junction unmatched. The CDR3, as DNA: TGTGCCACCAGTGACGGGACAGGGGGGGTTCAGCCCCAGCATTTT. It specifies CATSDGTGGVQPQHF.

This clonotype was found many times. This chain links TRBV29-1 with TRBJ1-1; a weak D match, TRBD1 (6 bases). The ends were cut back, 6 bases at V and 1 base at J, with 12 bases in the middle. The V gene's germline CDR1 is SQVTM and CDR2 ANQGSEA. CDR3 size: 13 residues. CDR3 loop: CSVKQGWNTEAFF. The CDR3 bases are TGCAGCGTGAAACAGGGTTGGAACACTGAAGCTTTCTTT.

In this sample, this clonotype turned up a few times. This chain connects TRBV4-2 to TRBJ2-3, with 7 bases that match TRBD2. V gave up 0 bases and J gave up 2 bases; unmatched junction bases: 5. Germline loops: CDR1 LGHNA, CDR2 YNFKEQ. CDR3 length: 16 amino acids. Here the CDR3 DNA reads TGTGCCAGCAGCCAAGATCAGGCGGGAGCCACAGATACGCAGTATTTT. This translates into CASSQDQAGATDTQYF.

The chain carries TRBV7-2 and TRBJ1-1, with a tentative D call TRBD1 (5 bases). The CDR3 is 13 residues long. The V gene lost 5 bases and the J gene lost 5 bases, with 12 bases spanning the gap. Per the germline V gene, CDR1 is SGHTA and CDR2 is FQGNSA. CDR3 protein: CASSPTEGTEAFF. The DNA of the CDR3 is TGTGCCAGCAGCCCGACAGAGGGGACTGAAGCTTTCTTT.

This clonotype was observed many times. The CDR3 spells CASGLAGASYNEQFF. The CDR3, as DNA: TGTGCCAGCGGACTAGCGGGAGCGTCCTACAATGAGCAGTTCTTC. The chain recombines TRBV7-6 with TRBJ2-1, with 13 bases identical to TRBD2. The junction had 2 bases not matched to a gene; V was cut back by 8 bases and J by 1 base. Germline CDR1 SGHVS, CDR2 FNYEAQ. The CDR3 is 15 amino acids. The full variable domain, rest sourced from reference TRBV7-6 and TRBJ2-1, is GAGVSQSPRYKVTKRGQDVALRCDPISGHVSLYWYRQALGQGPEFLTYFNYEAQQDKSGLPNDRFSAERPEGSISTLTIQRTEQRDSAMYRCASGLAGASYNEQFFGPGTRLTVL.

This clonotype appeared a few times. J is TRBJ2-7 and V is TRBV5-6, with a tentative D call TRBD2 (6 bases). This CDR3 comprises 13 residues. Deletions cut 0 bases from V and 5 bases from J, with 9 bases between. CDR1 and CDR2 from the germline V gene are SGHDT and YYEEEE. CDR3 amino acids: CASSLVSGNEQYF. CDR3 DNA: TGTGCCAGCAGCTTGGTTAGCGGAAACGAGCAGTACTTC.

This clonotype was detected many times. This sequence joins TRBV7-2 and TRBJ1-5; D ambiguous. Germline CDR1 reads SGHTA; CDR2 reads FQGNSA. Trimming removed 4 bases from V and 0 bases from J, with 10 bases in between. The CDR3 consists of 15 residues. The CDR3 loop is CASSSYFDSNQPQHF. CDR3 DNA: TGTGCCAGCAGCTCGTATTTCGATAGCAATCAGCCCCAGCATTTT.